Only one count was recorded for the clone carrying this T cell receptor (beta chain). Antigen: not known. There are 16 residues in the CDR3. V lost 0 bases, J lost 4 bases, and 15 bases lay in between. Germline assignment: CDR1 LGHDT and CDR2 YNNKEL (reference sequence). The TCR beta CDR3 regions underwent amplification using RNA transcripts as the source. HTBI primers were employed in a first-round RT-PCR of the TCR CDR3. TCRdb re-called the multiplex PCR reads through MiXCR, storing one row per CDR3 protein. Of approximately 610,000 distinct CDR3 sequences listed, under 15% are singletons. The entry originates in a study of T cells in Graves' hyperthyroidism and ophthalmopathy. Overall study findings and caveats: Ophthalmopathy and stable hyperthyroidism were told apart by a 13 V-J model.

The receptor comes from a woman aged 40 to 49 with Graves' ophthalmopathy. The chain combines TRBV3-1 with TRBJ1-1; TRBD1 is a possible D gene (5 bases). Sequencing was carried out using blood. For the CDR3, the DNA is TGTGCCAGCAGCCAAGAACGGGGGACTGGGAGCACTGAAGCTTTCTTT. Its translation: CASSQERGTGSTEAFF.